This passage covers 25 T cell receptor beta chains from one sample sequenced in a study of regulatory T cells in long-lasting Graves disease. The TCR beta library used iRepertoire HTBI primers with Arm-PCR amplification of CDR3. TCRdb analysed the multiplex PCR reads with MiXCR anew, one entry per CDR3 protein. The sample shows a few hundred thousand distinct CDR3 sequences, roughly 21% of them seen only once. Specified time point: persistent/refractory GD, antithyroid drugs over 5 years with positive TRAb. The TCR library was prepared using RNA isolated from PBMCs. The sample consisted of peripheral blood mononuclear cells (PBMCs), taken when the disease was refractory, from a patient treated with antithyroid drugs. These receptors came from a female donor with Graves disease.

This clonotype was seen a single time. Possible read error: a much larger clone is one base away. The chain links TRBV6-5 to TRBJ1-6, with 8 bases identical to TRBD1. The CDR3 extends over 15 amino acids. CDR1 is MNHEY, CDR2 SVGAGI, per germline. Trimming took 1 base from V and 5 from J; bases not matched to a gene: 1. CDR3 residues: CASSYLGQDNSPLHF. The CDR3 DNA follows: TGTGCCAGCAGTTACTTGGGACAGGATAATTCACCCCTCCACTTT.

The chain recombines TRBV7-2 with TRBJ1-2; the match to TRBD1 covers 9 bases. This CDR3 comprises 15 residues. Per germline, CDR1 SGHTA and CDR2 FQGNSA. With V trimmed by 5 bases and J by 8 bases, 12 bases remained unmatched. This chain's CDR3 is CASSKLTGGDWGYTF. CDR3 nucleotide sequence: TGTGCCAGCAGCAAACTTACAGGGGGCGATTGGGGCTACACCTTC.

On this clonotype: One end of the junction does not line up with germline, which may come from a read error. The chain uses TRBV12-3 or TRBV12-4 and TRBJ2-7, with 10 bases fitting TRBD2. This CDR3 region has 14 residues. Here the CDR3 reads CASTSASGSYEQHF. The DNA for the CDR3 is TGTGCCAGCACCTCGGCTAGCGGGAGCTACGAGCAGCACTTC.

In this sample, this clonotype turned up many times. CDR3 DNA: TGTGCCAGCAGTTTGGGACGTGATGGTTCACCCCTCCACTTT. Protein sequence: CASSLGRDGSPLHF. This chain joins TRBV12-3 or TRBV12-4 and TRBJ1-6; weak D call: TRBD1 (5 bases). The CDR3 runs to 14 residues. Trimming cost V 3 bases and J 9 bases, with 12 bases left between them.

This clonotype has a single count. V and J are TRBV27 and TRBJ1-1; D gene unclear. Trimming removed 6 bases from V and 10 bases from J, with 3 bases in between. Germline V gene lookup returns CDR1 MNHEY and CDR2 SMNVEV (reference sequence). The CDR3 sequence is 8 residues long. The DNA of the CDR3 is TGTGCCAGCAGGGCAGCTTTCTTT. Protein sequence: CASRAAFF.

This clonotype has ten or more counts. This sequence joins TRBV7-9 and TRBJ2-5, with 8 bases that match TRBD2. Trimming removed 5 bases from V and 4 bases from J; junction bases left unmatched: 9. The V gene's germline CDR1 is SEHNR and CDR2 FQNEAQ (reference sequence). The CDR3 runs 15 residues. The CDR3 region is CASSVAGGGTETQYF. The CDR3 DNA is TGTGCCAGCAGCGTCGCGGGAGGCGGGACAGAGACCCAGTACTTC.

V gene TRBV4-2 combines with J gene TRBJ1-2, with D hard to call. This CDR3 spans 14 amino acids. Deletions cut 0 bases from V and 4 bases from J, with 9 bases between. The germline CDR1 and CDR2 sequences are LGHNA and YNFKEQ. CDR3 bases: TGTGCCAGCAGCCAAGAGGGGATCGCCTATGGCTACACCTTC. Protein: CASSQEGIAYGYTF.

This clonotype was picked up a small number of times. The chain combines TRBV29-1 with TRBJ2-7, with 10 bases lining up with TRBD1. CDR1 is SQVTM, CDR2 ANQGSEA, per germline. The CDR3 runs to 16 residues. The V gene end was trimmed by 1 base and the J gene end by 3 bases; junction bases not matched to a gene: 9. The CDR3 here is CSVEGRRTGGIYEQYF. CDR3 DNA: TGCAGCGTTGAAGGAAGACGGACAGGGGGAATCTACGAGCAGTACTTC.

With regard to this clonotype: A much larger clone differs from this one at a single base, so this may be a read error. The CDR3 region is CASARIMNTEAFF. As DNA, the CDR3 is TGTGCCAGCGCCCGGATAATGAACACTGAAGCTTTCTTT. This chain connects TRBV6-2 or TRBV6-3 to TRBJ1-1; D remains ambiguous. The CDR3 runs 13 residues. CDR1 and CDR2 from the germline V gene are MNHEY and SVGEGT. V lost 8 bases, J lost 0 bases, and 10 bases lay in between.

V and J are TRBV19 and TRBJ1-5; D gene ambiguous. This CDR3 has 14 amino acids. Germline-derived CDR1 and CDR2 are LNHDA and SQIVND (reference sequence). The V and J ends lost 3 bases and 6 bases respectively, with 12 bases between them. The chain's CDR3 is CASSMSRRGQPQHF. The CDR3 nucleotides are TGTGCCAGTAGTATGAGCCGACGAGGTCAGCCCCAGCATTTT.

CDR3 bases: TGTGCCAGCAGCCAAGGGGGACAGGGACCCCCCTACGAGCAGTACTTC. This gives the protein CASSQGGQGPPYEQYF. This chain uses TRBV4-2 with TRBJ2-7, with 9 positions matching TRBD1. CDR1 is LGHNA and CDR2 is YNFKEQ in the germline V gene. CDR3 length equals 16 residues. J was trimmed by 2 bases and V by 1 base; bases with no gene match: 6.

This clonotype was seen a handful of times. The V gene is TRBV20-1, the J gene TRBJ2-6, with D possibly TRBD1 on 6 matching bases. The CDR3 spans 15 residues. V was cut by 0 bases and J by 4 bases, with 10 bases left in between. Per the germline V gene, CDR1 is DFQATT and CDR2 is SNEGSKA (reference sequence). The CDR3 protein is CSAREQGKGANVLTF. In DNA, the CDR3 is TGCAGTGCTAGAGAACAGGGAAAGGGGGCCAACGTCCTGACTTTC.

J is TRBJ1-2 and V is TRBV15; maybe TRBD1 (6 bases). The CDR3 has 16 amino acids. Germline CDR1 reads LNHNV; CDR2 reads YYDKDF (reference sequence). V was pared by 1 base and J by 10 bases, with 22 bases between. CDR3 residues: CATSRGGSGAVIPYTF. The CDR3 bases are TGTGCCACCAGCAGAGGTGGATCAGGGGCGGTTATTCCCTACACCTTC.

This clonotype came up many times. This chain connects TRBV28 to TRBJ1-2; 7 nucleotides line up with TRBD1. Trimming removed 4 bases from V and 4 bases from J; junction bases left unmatched: 9. The CDR3 runs to 15 residues. The V gene's germline CDR1 is MDHEN and CDR2 SYDVKM. The CDR3 spells CASSSSGQPFYGYTF. DNA for the CDR3: TGTGCCAGCAGTTCCTCGGGACAGCCGTTCTATGGCTACACCTTC.

This clonotype turned up a few times. The rearrangement links TRBV29-1 to TRBJ2-5; D possibly corresponds to TRBD2 (6 bases). The V end lost 0 bases, the J end lost 2 bases, and 16 bases lay between the germline ends. Germline lookup yields CDR1 SQVTM and CDR2 ANQGSEA. CDR3 length: 16 amino acids. CDR3 in DNA: TGCAGCGTTGAAGATCTCACGGACTACGGACAAGAGACCCAGTACTTC. It yields the protein CSVEDLTDYGQETQYF.

The chain recombines TRBV7-2 with TRBJ1-1; D gene unclear. V dropped 2 bases and J dropped 0 bases, with 13 bases sitting between them. There are 16 residues in the CDR3. Germline V gene data show CDR1 as SGHTA and CDR2 as FQGNSA. This CDR3 is CASSLPLTTMNTEAFF. CDR3 nucleotide sequence: TGTGCCAGCAGCTTACCTTTAACAACAATGAACACTGAAGCTTTCTTT.

The gene calls are TRBV7-6 and TRBJ2-2, with TRBD2 identical over 7 bases. CDR1 and CDR2 (germline): SGHVS, FNYEAQ. The CDR3 spans 18 residues. V was pared by 1 base and J by 1 base, with 9 bases of the junction left unmatched. The CDR3 sequence is CASSLVMGTTGNTGELFF. DNA for the CDR3: TGTGCCAGCAGCTTAGTTATGGGGACTACAGGGAACACCGGGGAGCTGTTTTTT.

This clonotype was detected ten times or more. The chain combines TRBV28 with TRBJ1-5; the D gene is possibly TRBD1 (5 bases). The CDR3 extends over 15 amino acids. CDR1 and CDR2 (germline): MDHEN, SYDVKM. Trimming cost V 4 bases and J 1 base, with 11 bases left between them. CDR3 nucleotides: TGTGCCAGCAGTTACCCGACAGACAGCAATCAGCCCCAGCATTTT. It specifies CASSYPTDSNQPQHF.

This clonotype was seen many times. The chain has TRBV7-3 and TRBJ1-1, with 9 bases fitting TRBD1. Trimming at V came to 2 bases and at J to 7 bases, leaving 5 bases not matched to a gene. This CDR3 region has 14 residues. The germline CDR1 and CDR2 sequences are SGHTA and FQGTGA. CDR3 coding DNA: TGTGCCAGCAGCTTACGACAGGGGGTTAGTGAAGCTTTCTTT. Protein sequence: CASSLRQGVSEAFF.

This clonotype was recorded at least ten times. The rearrangement joins TRBV12-3 or TRBV12-4 to TRBJ2-7; D is undetermined. Trimming removed 6 bases at V and 2 bases at J, with 17 bases between. This CDR3 is 15 amino acids long. CDR3 residues: CASSPDTGPTYEQYF. The DNA for the CDR3 is TGTGCCAGCAGCCCCGACACCGGTCCAACCTACGAGCAGTACTTC.

This clonotype was seen at least ten times. J is TRBJ1-1 and V is TRBV6-5; D may be TRBD1 (5 bases). Germline V gene lookup returns CDR1 MNHEY and CDR2 SVGAGI. The CDR3 covers 13 residues. Trimming shortened V by 3 bases and J by 4 bases, and 9 bases separated the two germline ends. The CDR3 DNA reads as TGTGCCAGCAGTTATTTGGGGGGCACTGAAGCTTTCTTT. Protein: CASSYLGGTEAFF.

This chain connects TRBV27 to TRBJ1-2; D is undetermined. Germline assignment: CDR1 MNHEY and CDR2 SMNVEV (reference sequence). V lost 10 bases to trimming and J lost 6 bases, with 12 bases between them. This CDR3 comprises 11 residues. The CDR3 DNA reads TGTGCCATCCTGGGTACCGATGGCTACACCTTC. It specifies CAILGTDGYTF.

This clonotype was counted between two and nine times. The chain joins TRBV14 to TRBJ2-5; D not resolved. The CDR3 has 14 amino acids. Germline CDR1 is SGHDN and CDR2 is FVKESK. V was cut by 0 bases and J by 2 bases, with 7 bases left in between. CDR3: CASSQDQVQETQYF. In nucleotides, the CDR3 is TGTGCCAGCAGCCAAGATCAGGTGCAAGAGACCCAGTACTTC.

CDR3 region: CSAKGTGGFEQYF. The CDR3 bases are TGCAGTGCTAAGGGGACAGGGGGTTTCGAGCAGTACTTC. The rearrangement links TRBV20-1 to TRBJ2-7, with 11 bases matching TRBD1. V was pared by 4 bases and J by 6 bases, with 5 bases of the junction left unmatched. CDR1 is DFQATT, CDR2 SNEGSKA, per germline (reference sequence). This CDR3 has 13 residues.

This clonotype was counted ten times or more. V usage is TRBV18 and J usage is TRBJ2-7; TRBD1 aligns across 10 bases. The CDR3 covers 15 residues. V lost 5 bases and J lost 3; bases outside the gene matches: 7. Germline lookup yields CDR1 KGHSH and CDR2 LQKENI. In DNA, the CDR3 is TGTGCCAGCTCATCAAGGGACAGGGGAGTCTACGAGCAGTACTTC. It encodes CASSSRDRGVYEQYF. Drawing the rest from reference TRBV18 and TRBJ2-7, the complete variable domain is NAGVMQNPRHLVRRRGQEARLRCSPMKGHSHVYWYRQLPEEGLKFMVYLQKENIIDESGMPKERFSAEFPKEGPSILRIQQVVRGDSAAYFCASSSRDRGVYEQYFGPGTRLTVT.